Sequencing of this T cell receptor (beta chain) was carried out in a study of CD8 T cells in ankylosing spondylitis. Study-wide results and limits: Typical of ankylosing spondylitis blood, it appeared, was a TCR beta motif of eight highly homologous variants.

A note on this clonotype: The antigen is not known.

From the 5' RACE reads, TCRdb called clonotypes with MiXCR, one entry per CDR3 protein. Found here are about 220,000 distinct CDR3 sequences, 6% to 8% of them singletons; the top ten hold about 14%. The germline V and J ends were trimmed by 4 bases and 8 bases, with 13 bases remaining between them. Germline lookup yields CDR1 SGHRS and CDR2 YFSETQ. There are 13 residues in the CDR3. Sequencing used blood, either unsorted or a sorted T cell fraction (not recorded which). The clonotype was recovered from a male donor with ankylosing spondylitis. The rearrangement joins TRBV5-1 to TRBJ2-1; perhaps TRBD1 as D (6 bases). CDR3 loop: CASSGAEGDEQFF. For the CDR3, the DNA is TGCGCCAGCAGCGGGGCCGAGGGGGATGAGCAGTTCTTC.